One sample yielded the 20 T cell receptor beta chains listed below, sequenced in a study of cytomegalovirus exposure and HLA in healthy donors. With 60 Vbeta and 13 Jbeta primers, the PCR was carried out. Profiled with immunoSEQ multiplex PCR; TCRdb holds only in-frame clones, not every one. The table has 120,000 to 150,000 clones, roughly 64% seen once. The sample taken for sequencing was PBMCs. Receptors originate from a woman between 25 and 40 years old in good health and CMV-seropositive.

The CDR3 region has the DNA TGTGCCAGCAGCCTAGTGGCTAGCGGGAGTTACGAGCAGTACTTC. Its protein product is CASSLVASGSYEQYF. The J gene is TRBJ2-7, the V gene TRBV7-2, with TRBD2 matching 10 bases. V shed 5 bases, J shed 4 bases, and the junction held 8 bases outside the gene matches. This CDR3 is built from 15 residues. Per germline, CDR1 SGHTA and CDR2 FQGNSA.

There are a few counts of this clone. The V and J genes are TRBV30 and TRBJ2-3, with TRBD1 identical over 9 bases. J was trimmed by 6 bases and V by 5 bases; bases with no gene match: 0. The germline gives CDR1 GTSNPN, CDR2 SVGIG (reference sequence). The CDR3 runs 11 residues. For the CDR3, the DNA is TGTGCCTGGGACAGGGGGGATACGCAGTATTTT. Translated: CAWDRGDTQYF.

This clone was seen just once. The V and J genes are TRBV10-2 and TRBJ2-7; D gene ambiguous. The germline V and J ends were trimmed by 8 bases and 7 bases, with 15 bases remaining between them. The CDR3 runs 12 residues. Germline assignment: CDR1 WSHSY and CDR2 SAAADI. CDR3: CASLTLRNEQYF. The CDR3 DNA reads TGCGCCAGCTTGACTCTCAGAAATGAGCAGTACTTC.

This clone was seen more than once but under ten times. The chain carries TRBV6-6 and TRBJ2-7; 11 nucleotides line up with TRBD1. The CDR3 has 16 amino acids. CDR1 is MNHNY and CDR2 is SVGAGI in the germline V gene (reference sequence). Trimming at V came to 5 bases and at J to 2 bases, leaving 8 bases not matched to a gene. The CDR3 region is CASSRTGGMVTYEQYF. The CDR3 DNA follows: TGTGCCAGCAGTAGGACAGGGGGCATGGTTACCTACGAGCAGTACTTC.

V usage is TRBV7-8 and J usage is TRBJ1-5, with D maybe TRBD1 (6 bases). V dropped 4 bases and J dropped 6 bases, with 16 bases sitting between them. There are 15 residues in the CDR3. Germline CDR1 reads SGHVS; CDR2 reads FQNEAQ. The CDR3 is CASSSEPGVVQPQHF. The CDR3 coding sequence is TGTGCCAGCAGCTCAGAACCAGGGGTGGTTCAGCCCCAGCATTTT.

The rearrangement links TRBV29-1 to TRBJ1-2; TRBD1 matches at 9 bases. Germline trimming cut 6 bases from V and 8 bases from J; bases unmatched to any gene: 16. In germline, CDR1 is SQVTM, CDR2 ANQGSEA. CDR3 length: 15 residues. CDR3 DNA: TGCAGCGTGCACTCTACCGGGACAGGGTGGAACGGCTACACCTTC. It is translated as CSVHSTGTGWNGYTF. The complete variable domain, with remaining parts taken from reference TRBV29-1 and TRBJ1-2, reads SAVISQKPSRDICQRGTSLTIQCQVDSQVTMMFWYRQQPGQSLTLIATANQGSEATYESGFVIDKFPISRPNLTFSTLTVSNMSPEDSSIYLCSVHSTGTGWNGYTFGSGTRLTVV.

The rearrangement joins TRBV6-1 to TRBJ2-7, with D perhaps matching TRBD2 (6 bases). The CDR3 is 14 amino acids. Per the germline V gene, CDR1 is MNHNS and CDR2 is SASEGT. Trimming removed 2 bases at V and 2 bases at J, with 10 bases between. The CDR3 loop is CASSESGRAYEQYF. The CDR3 bases are TGTGCCAGCAGTGAAAGCGGGCGGGCCTACGAGCAGTACTTC.

The V and J genes are TRBV7-7 and TRBJ2-5; maybe TRBD2 (6 bases). The J call may not be correct, given that the DNA end is closer to TRBJ2-7. This CDR3 is 14 amino acids long. Germline assignment: CDR1 SSHAT and CDR2 FNYEAQ (reference sequence). CDR3 protein: CASSLFLGSYEQYF. CDR3 DNA sequence: TGTGCCAGCAGCTTATTTCTCGGGAGCTACGAGCAGTACTTC.

Only a few counts were recorded for this clone. V is TRBV10-1 and J is TRBJ1-5; no definite D call. Deletions cut 10 bases from V and 6 bases from J, with 22 bases between. Germline V gene data show CDR1 as WNHNN and CDR2 as SYGVQD (reference sequence). There are 15 residues in the CDR3. The CDR3 DNA reads TGCGCCATCCGAAGATTGTGCTGGGCCACTCAGCCCCAGCATTTT. Residues: CAIRRLCWATQPQHF.

This chain joins TRBV5-6 and TRBJ1-1; unclear D gene. Germline V lookup: CDR1 SGHDT, CDR2 YYEEEE. Trimming stripped 5 bases from V and 3 bases from J, with 20 bases between. The CDR3 covers 16 residues. CDR3 coding DNA: TGTGCCAGCAGGGAGGGCTGGCCTGGGGTGGACACTGAAGCTTTCTTT. The encoded protein is CASREGWPGVDTEAFF.

V gene TRBV10-2 combines with J gene TRBJ1-4; possible D gene TRBD1, 6 bases. Trimming pared 2 bases from V and 0 bases from J, leaving 13 bases between. CDR1 is WSHSY, CDR2 SAAADI, per germline. The CDR3 contains 17 residues. CDR3 in DNA: TGCGCCAGCAGTGAGAAGGGGGGGATTGCAACTAATGAAAAACTGTTTTTT. Translation: CASSEKGGIATNEKLFF.

This clone has more than one count but fewer than ten. This chain uses TRBV4-1 with TRBJ1-2, with 7 bases identical to TRBD1. There are 16 residues in the CDR3. Germline CDR1 is MGHRA and CDR2 is YSYEKL. V was clipped by 1 base and J by 1 base; unmatched bases: 6. This chain's CDR3 is CASSQGGGGVNYGYTF. The CDR3 DNA is TGCGCCAGCAGCCAAGGAGGAGGGGGCGTTAACTATGGCTACACCTTC.

This clone came up once. The gene calls are TRBV30 and TRBJ1-2; possibly TRBD1 for D (5 bases). Germline CDR1 reads GTSNPN; CDR2 reads SVGIG (reference sequence). The CDR3 length is 12 residues. V lost 6 bases and J 4 bases, leaving 12 bases between the germline ends. The CDR3 sequence is CACKLGGYGYTF. CDR3 DNA: TGTGCCTGTAAACTGGGGGGCTATGGCTACACCTTC. Filled out from reference TRBV30 and TRBJ1-2, the complete variable domain reads SQTIHQWPATLVQPVGSPLSLECTVEGTSNPNLYWYRQAAGRGLQLLFYSVGIGQISSEVPQNLSASRPQDRQFILSSKKLLLSDSGFYLCACKLGGYGYTFGSGTRLTVV.

V gene TRBV10-1 combines with J gene TRBJ2-7; 10 bases match TRBD2. The germline V gene encodes CDR1 WNHNN and CDR2 SYGVQD (reference sequence). This CDR3 region has 18 residues. J gave up 0 bases and V 0 bases, and 8 bases lay outside the gene matches. The CDR3: CASSESGAGGFSSYEQYF. CDR3 nucleotides: TGCGCCAGCAGTGAGTCGGGAGCGGGGGGGTTTTCCTCCTACGAGCAGTACTTC.

The rearrangement links TRBV4-1 to TRBJ2-1, with 9 nucleotides matching TRBD1. Germline V lookup: CDR1 MGHRA, CDR2 YSYEKL. After removal of 4 bases from V and 8 bases from J, the junction contained 6 bases not matched to a gene. CDR3 size: 14 residues. The CDR3 coding sequence is TGCGCCAGCAGCCGCCAGGACAGGGGTTATGAGCAGTTCTTC. Its translation is CASSRQDRGYEQFF.

V usage is TRBV10-3 and J usage is TRBJ2-5; maybe TRBD1 (5 bases). V was pared by 2 bases and J by 5 bases, with 18 bases between. Germline V CDR1 and CDR2: ENHRY, SYGVKD. The CDR3 runs to 16 residues. CDR3 sequence reads: CAISETLLTVGETQYF. In nucleotides, the CDR3 is TGTGCCATCAGTGAGACCCTTCTGACAGTAGGGGAGACCCAGTACTTC.

This clone was detected only once. V usage is TRBV18 and J usage is TRBJ2-7; 9 bases fit TRBD1. Germline V gene sequence: CDR1 KGHSH, CDR2 LQKENI. The CDR3 consists of 16 residues. V lost 2 bases to trimming and J lost 2 bases; unmatched junction nucleotides: 7. The CDR3 is CASSPTPGQGTYEQYF. The CDR3 nucleotides read TGTGCCAGCTCACCAACTCCCGGACAGGGGACCTACGAGCAGTACTTC.

This chain links TRBV6-1 with TRBJ1-2; D remains ambiguous. V lost 6 bases to trimming and J lost 8 bases, with 13 bases between them. Germline values: CDR1 MNHNS, CDR2 SASEGT. The CDR3 length is 12 residues. CDR3 nucleotide sequence: TGTGCCAGCAGCGTGTCGTCGGAGGGCTACACCTTC. Its protein is CASSVSSEGYTF.

Note on this clone: At the DNA level, this CDR3 is encoded by other sequences in the same sample as well. J is TRBJ1-1 and V is TRBV19; D call uncertain. CDR3 length: 13 amino acids. The germline CDR1 and CDR2 sequences are LNHDA and SQIVND (reference sequence). V was trimmed by 1 base and J by 7 bases, leaving 10 bases between them. The CDR3 sequence is CASSIGTAFEAFF. The CDR3 DNA reads TGTGCCAGTAGTATAGGAACAGCCTTTGAAGCTTTCTTT.

This clone was seen just once. V is TRBV19 and J is TRBJ2-1; D unresolved. V was cut by 3 bases and J by 8 bases, with 5 bases left in between. The CDR3 has 11 residues. Germline CDR1 reads LNHDA; CDR2 reads SQIVND (reference sequence). The CDR3 loop reads CASSIYYEQFF. The CDR3 coding sequence is TGTGCCAGTAGTATTTACTATGAGCAGTTCTTC.